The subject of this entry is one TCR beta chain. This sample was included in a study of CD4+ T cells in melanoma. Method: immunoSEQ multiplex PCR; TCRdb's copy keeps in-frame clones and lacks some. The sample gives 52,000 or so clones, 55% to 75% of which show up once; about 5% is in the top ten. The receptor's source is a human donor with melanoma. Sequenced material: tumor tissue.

DNA for the CDR3: TGTGCCAGCAGTCCGGGACAGACGCAGTATTTT. Translated: CASSPGQTQYF. The V gene is TRBV28, the J gene TRBJ2-3, with 7 bases aligning to TRBD1. The CDR3 has 11 residues. Germline lookup yields CDR1 MDHEN and CDR2 SYDVKM. Trimming took 5 bases from V and 9 from J; bases not matched to a gene: 2.